Following are 13 T cell receptor beta chains from one sample sequenced in a study of tumor-infiltrating lymphocytes in localized non-small cell lung cancer. Produced via immunoSEQ multiplex PCR; TCRdb's table is partial and in-frame only. Counted here are over 15,000 clones, approximately 62% occurring once; the ten biggest clones make up 4.5% to 7.5%. Sequences were obtained from lung tumor tissue. The receptors here all came from a human donor with non-small cell lung cancer.

The chain has TRBV7-9 and TRBJ2-3, with 7 nucleotides matching TRBD1. The CDR3 totals 13 residues. In germline, CDR1 is SEHNR, CDR2 FQNEAQ (reference sequence). With V trimmed by 5 bases and J by 1 base, 0 bases remained unmatched. Here the CDR3 DNA reads TGTGCCAGCAGCGGACAGGGCACAGATACGCAGTATTTT. This gives the protein CASSGQGTDTQYF. Full variable domain (rest looked up from reference TRBV7-9 and TRBJ2-3): DTGVSQNPRHKITKRGQNVTFRCDPISEHNRLYWYRQTLGQGPEFLTYFQNEAQLEKSRLLSDRFSAERPKGSFSTLEIQRTEQGDSAMYLCASSGQGTDTQYFGPGTRLTVL.

The chain is built from TRBV2 and TRBJ1-2, with D possibly matching TRBD1 (6 bases). The CDR3 totals 12 residues. V was clipped by 7 bases and J by 4 bases, with 10 bases between them. The germline CDR1 and CDR2 sequences are SNHLY and FYNNEI. This CDR3 is CASNREGYGYTF. CDR3 in DNA: TGTGCCAGCAACAGGGAGGGCTATGGCTACACCTTC.

The J gene is TRBJ2-1, the V gene TRBV27; perhaps D is TRBD1 or TRBD2 (5 bases each). This CDR3 contains 14 residues. The germline V gene has CDR1 MNHEY and CDR2 SMNVEV (reference sequence). The V gene lost 5 bases and the J gene lost 8 bases, with 16 bases spanning the gap. The CDR3 sequence: CASSIILGEDEQFF. CDR3 nucleotides: TGTGCCAGCAGTATCATACTAGGGGAAGATGAGCAGTTCTTC.

The genes are TRBV4-1 and TRBJ1-4, with 8 positions matching TRBD1. The CDR3 contains 15 residues. With 4 bases clipped from V and 1 base from J, the junction kept 2 bases outside the gene matches. Per the germline V gene, CDR1 is MGHRA and CDR2 is YSYEKL. CDR3 coding DNA: TGCGCCAGCAGCCTCGACAGGGGAACTAATGAAAAACTGTTTTTT. As protein: CASSLDRGTNEKLFF.

The rearrangement joins TRBV19 to TRBJ1-2, with 9 positions matching TRBD1. This CDR3 contains 16 residues. J was trimmed by 6 bases and V by 4 bases; bases with no gene match: 12. Per the germline V gene, CDR1 is LNHDA and CDR2 is SQIVND (reference sequence). CDR3 loop: CASSTTPQGAGNGYTF. CDR3 sequence (DNA): TGTGCCAGTAGTACAACCCCACAGGGGGCAGGCAATGGCTACACCTTC. Looking up the rest from reference TRBV19 and TRBJ1-2 gives the full variable domain: DGGITQSPKYLFRKEGQNVTLSCEQNLNHDAMYWYRQDPGQGLRLIYYSQIVNDFQKGDIAEGYSVSREKKESFPLTVTSAQKNPTAFYLCASSTTPQGAGNGYTFGSGTRLTVV.

CDR3 nucleotide sequence: TGTGCCAGCAGCTTTACAGGGGGAAAAGGCACCGGGGAGCTGTTTTTT. Encoded protein: CASSFTGGKGTGELFF. The genes are TRBV11-2 and TRBJ2-2, with TRBD1 matching 8 bases. This CDR3 spans 16 amino acids. The V segment lost 3 bases and the J segment 4 bases; nucleotides outside the gene matches: 7. Germline V lookup: CDR1 SGHAT, CDR2 FQNNGV.

A word on this clone: The junction shows a germline mismatch at one end, possibly a read error. The chain combines TRBV7-9 with TRBJ2-7; D may be TRBD2 (6 bases). From germline, CDR1 is SEHNR and CDR2 FQNEAQ (reference sequence). The CDR3 spans 15 residues. CDR3 bases: TGTGCCAGCAGCTGGAGTAGCGGCGCCTCCTCCGAGCAGTACTTC. It encodes CASSWSSGASSEQYF.

Only a few counts were recorded for this clone. The J gene is TRBJ1-2, the V gene TRBV11-2, with TRBD1 matching over 9 bases. Germline assignment: CDR1 SGHAT and CDR2 FQNNGV. V gave up 6 bases and J gave up 8 bases; unmatched junction bases: 7. This CDR3 contains 13 residues. This CDR3 is CASSTGGEGGYTF. DNA of the CDR3: TGTGCCAGCAGTACAGGGGGCGAAGGCGGCTACACCTTC.

A few counts support this clone. The V gene is TRBV28, the J gene TRBJ1-5, with 7 bases fitting TRBD1. Trimming took 6 bases from V and 1 from J; bases not matched to a gene: 9. Looked up from germline, CDR1 is MDHEN and CDR2 is SYDVKM. The CDR3 has 16 residues. The CDR3 here is CASRMNSQGSNQPQHF. Here the CDR3 DNA reads TGTGCCAGCAGGATGAATTCACAGGGGAGCAATCAGCCCCAGCATTTT.

This clone rates as large. J is TRBJ2-7 and V is TRBV18; possible D gene TRBD1, 5 bases. V lost 2 bases and J 6 bases, leaving 5 bases between the germline ends. Germline CDR1 reads KGHSH; CDR2 reads LQKENI. The CDR3 is 11 amino acids. CDR3 residues: CASSPGAEQYF. In nucleotides, the CDR3 is TGTGCCAGCTCACCAGGGGCCGAGCAGTACTTC.

The chain carries TRBV6-5 and TRBJ2-4; TRBD2 aligns across 8 bases. Germline trimming cut 6 bases from V and 9 bases from J; bases unmatched to any gene: 13. This CDR3 has 15 amino acids. Germline V gene lookup returns CDR1 MNHEY and CDR2 SVGAGI. The CDR3 sequence is CASRDRAGGGGIQYF. As DNA, the CDR3 is TGTGCCAGCAGGGATCGGGCGGGAGGAGGTGGCATTCAGTACTTC.

The chain has TRBV30 and TRBJ2-3; D uncertain. Trimming took off 2 bases at V and 0 bases at J, with 12 bases between the two ends. Germline CDR1 and CDR2: GTSNPN and SVGIG (reference sequence). The CDR3 is 15 residues long. The DNA of the CDR3 is TGTGCCTGGAGTAAGGGAACGGCTAGCACAGATACGCAGTATTTT. Protein sequence: CAWSKGTASTDTQYF.

The chain recombines TRBV12-2 with TRBJ1-2. TRBV12-2 is termed a pseudogene. The CDR3 has 15 amino acids. The CDR3 nucleotides read TGTGCAAGTCGCTTTATCAACGGGGTCTTCTATGGCTACACCTTC. Translation: CASRFINGVFYGYTF.